Listed here are 27 T cell receptor beta chains from one sample, sequenced in a study of blood T cell repertoires in COVID-19. Sequencing was performed with immunoSEQ multiplex PCR; in TCRdb, only in-frame clones are kept and a portion is missing. Found here are around 250,000 clones, about nine tenths of them singletons; the top ten hold 2.5% to 3.5%. Sequenced sample: peripheral blood. The receptors originated from a woman in her twenties or thirties with active or convalescent COVID-19.

The chain has TRBV5-1 and TRBJ2-1; D not resolved. CDR3 length: 13 residues. Germline CDR1 reads SGHRS; CDR2 reads YFSETQ. V was clipped by 3 bases and J by 2 bases, with 6 bases between them. The CDR3 coding sequence is TGCGCCAGCAGCTCACTCCCCTACAATGAGCAGTTCTTC. Translation: CASSSLPYNEQFF.

This sequence joins TRBV19 and TRBJ1-4; maybe TRBD1 (6 bases). The CDR3 loop spans 13 amino acids. From germline, CDR1 is LNHDA and CDR2 SQIVND (reference sequence). V shed 9 bases and J shed 8 bases, with 16 bases lying between them. This CDR3 reads CASQIQGREKLFF. Here the CDR3 DNA reads TGTGCCAGCCAGATACAGGGCCGAGAAAAACTGTTTTTT.

This chain links TRBV30 with TRBJ1-6, with D uncertain. CDR3 size: 15 residues. V was pared by 3 bases and J by 5 bases, with 14 bases between. Germline V lookup: CDR1 GTSNPN, CDR2 SVGIG (reference sequence). DNA of the CDR3: TGTGCCTGGAGACCTACCGTGAGGGATAATTCACCCCTCCACTTT. Translated, it gives CAWRPTVRDNSPLHF.

The chain employs TRBV18 and TRBJ1-1; TRBD1 is a possible D gene (6 bases). The germline gives CDR1 KGHSH, CDR2 LQKENI. The CDR3 covers 14 residues. Trimming left V 3 bases short and J 1 base short, with 9 bases between. The CDR3 nucleotides are TGTGCCAGCTCACCTCTGGACAGGAACACTGAAGCTTTCTTT. Translation gives CASSPLDRNTEAFF.

The count of this clone is one. The rearrangement links TRBV19 to TRBJ2-3, with 11 bases aligning to TRBD2. V lost 5 bases to trimming and J lost 3 bases; unmatched junction nucleotides: 7. Germline V gene data show CDR1 as LNHDA and CDR2 as SQIVND (reference sequence). The CDR3 covers 16 residues. CDR3 sequence (DNA): TGTGCCAGTAGTCCTCAGACTAGCGGGGTGACAGATACGCAGTATTTT. Its protein is CASSPQTSGVTDTQYF.

This clone was detected once. The genes are TRBV7-9 and TRBJ2-2, with 7 bases matching TRBD1. CDR3 length equals 16 residues. Per the germline V gene, CDR1 is SEHNR and CDR2 is FQNEAQ (reference sequence). Unmatched junction bases numbered 14, after V lost 5 bases and J lost 8 bases. The CDR3 DNA reads as TGTGCCAGCAGCGATCAGACAGGGAAGGGACCAGGGGAGCTGTTTTTT. It is translated as CASSDQTGKGPGELFF.

The chain is built from TRBV10-3 and TRBJ1-6; no reliable D call. CDR3 length: 15 residues. V was shortened by 0 bases and J by 5 bases, with 8 bases between the two germline ends. Germline CDR1 is ENHRY and CDR2 is SYGVKD. The CDR3 coding sequence is TGTGCCATCAGTGAGTCTGGCAGCGATAATTCACCCCTCCACTTT. Protein sequence: CAISESGSDNSPLHF.

As to this clone: A junction end diverges from the germline sequence, so it may reflect a read error. J is TRBJ2-1 and V is TRBV7-7, with 10 bases lining up with TRBD1. Germline lookup yields CDR1 SSHAT and CDR2 FNYEAQ (reference sequence). The length of the CDR3 is 15 residues. CDR3 sequence (DNA): TGTGCTAGCAGCTTAGGGACAGGGGCCCACAATGAGCAGTTCTTC. It yields the protein CASSLGTGAHNEQFF.

The chain employs TRBV7-2 and TRBJ2-5, with 8 bases that match TRBD1. Trimming cost V 5 bases and J 5 bases; bases outside gene matches: 10. CDR1 is SGHTA and CDR2 is FQGNSA in the germline V gene. The CDR3 is made up of 15 amino acids. The DNA for the CDR3 is TGTGCCAGCAGCCCTGTCAGGGGGCGTAGGGAGACCCAGTACTTC. As protein: CASSPVRGRRETQYF.

The genes are TRBV10-3 and TRBJ2-1; 15 bases align to TRBD2. The CDR3 consists of 20 residues. Germline V gene lookup returns CDR1 ENHRY and CDR2 SYGVKD. V was clipped by 0 bases and J by 4 bases; unmatched bases: 10. The chain's CDR3 is CAISESYNRTSGGVYNEQFF. Here the CDR3 DNA reads TGTGCCATCAGTGAGTCCTATAATAGGACTAGCGGGGGGGTATACAATGAGCAGTTCTTC.

The chain employs TRBV28 and TRBJ1-3, with D tentatively TRBD1 (6 bases). The germline V and J ends were trimmed by 5 bases and 1 base, with 24 bases remaining between them. CDR1 and CDR2 from the germline V gene are MDHEN and SYDVKM. This CDR3 contains 19 residues. CDR3 sequence: CASSPLTPGQTSSGNTIYF. Here the CDR3 DNA reads TGTGCCAGCAGTCCTCTTACCCCGGGACAAACCTCTTCTGGAAACACCATATATTTT. Based on the CDR3 plus reference TRBV28 and TRBJ1-3, the full variable domain is DVKVTQSSRYLVKRTGEKVFLECVQDMDHENMFWYRQDPGLGLRLIYFSYDVKMKEKGDIPEGYSVSREKKERFSLILESASTNQTSMYLCASSPLTPGQTSSGNTIYFGEGSWLTVV.

The gene calls are TRBV27 and TRBJ2-2; 8 positions match TRBD1. Germline V CDR1 and CDR2: MNHEY, SMNVEV (reference sequence). V lost 6 bases, J lost 4 bases, and 7 bases stayed unmatched. The CDR3 covers 15 residues. This CDR3 is CASSRWTGLTGELFF. Written as DNA, the CDR3 is TGTGCCAGCAGCCGGTGGACAGGGCTCACCGGGGAGCTGTTTTTT.

This clone was observed a handful of times. The chain recombines TRBV25-1 with TRBJ2-3; D call uncertain. Between the trimmed V and J ends, which lost 3 bases and 6 bases, there was a span of 13 bases. Germline V gene sequence: CDR1 MGHDK, CDR2 SYGVNS. The CDR3 runs to 14 residues. The chain's CDR3 is CASSDKRVLDTQYF. The DNA for the CDR3 is TGTGCCAGCAGTGATAAACGAGTTTTGGATACGCAGTATTTT.

The V call is TRBV7-2, the J call TRBJ1-3; no clear D gene. This CDR3 is 14 amino acids long. Germline assignment: CDR1 SGHTA and CDR2 FQGNSA. Trimming took 0 bases from V and 3 from J, leaving 6 bases between them. The CDR3 is CASSLAGSGNTIYF. CDR3 sequence (DNA): TGTGCCAGCAGCTTAGCGGGGAGTGGAAACACCATATATTTT.

The chain carries TRBV28 and TRBJ1-5; 9 nucleotides line up with TRBD1. Germline V gene lookup returns CDR1 MDHEN and CDR2 SYDVKM. The V segment lost 7 bases and the J segment 5 bases; nucleotides outside the gene matches: 9. The CDR3 consists of 15 residues. The CDR3 region has the DNA TGTGCCAGCAAGGGGGACAGGGAAGGCTATCAGCCCCAGCATTTT. Translating gives CASKGDREGYQPQHF.

V gene TRBV9 combines with J gene TRBJ1-2; 7 bases match TRBD1. The CDR3 length is 15 residues. Trimming took 3 bases from V and 8 from J; bases not matched to a gene: 13. CDR1 and CDR2 from the germline V gene are SGDLS and YYNGEE. Written as DNA, the CDR3 is TGTGCCAGCAGCGAGGGACAGTCACTCGTCTGGGGCTACACCTTC. It translates to CASSEGQSLVWGYTF.

This chain connects TRBV27 to TRBJ1-1, with no clear D. CDR1 and CDR2 (germline): MNHEY, SMNVEV (reference sequence). The CDR3 spans 13 residues. V lost 7 bases to trimming and J lost 3 bases, with 12 bases between them. The CDR3 DNA sequence: TGTGCCAGCAAACCAGACATATACACTGAAGCTTTCTTT. This gives the protein CASKPDIYTEAFF.

The chain combines TRBV5-5 with TRBJ1-5, with D tentatively TRBD1 (5 bases). CDR1 is SGHKS, CDR2 YYEKEE, per germline (reference sequence). The V gene lost 4 bases and the J gene lost 2 bases, with 13 bases spanning the gap. The CDR3 sequence is 15 residues long. This CDR3 is CASSPLGGGNQPQHF. The CDR3, as DNA: TGTGCCAGCAGCCCGTTGGGGGGAGGCAATCAGCCCCAGCATTTT.

In its sample, this clone was seen a few times. This chain joins TRBV5-8 and TRBJ1-1, with 7 positions matching TRBD1. This CDR3 is built from 17 residues. CDR1 is SGHTS and CDR2 is YDEGEE in the germline V gene. V shed 1 base and J 0 bases; nucleotides not matched to a gene: 9. Here the CDR3 reads CASSLSLTGIMNTEAFF. CDR3 nucleotides: TGTGCCAGCAGCTTGTCCTTGACAGGGATTATGAACACTGAAGCTTTCTTT.

The chain carries TRBV20-1 and TRBJ2-5; 9 positions match TRBD1. V shed 3 bases, J shed 10 bases, and the junction held 15 bases outside the gene matches. This CDR3 contains 15 residues. Germline V gives CDR1 DFQATT, CDR2 SNEGSKA (reference sequence). The CDR3 DNA is TGCAGTGCTAGTGCGCCGGGACAGGGACTCGGAGGCCAGTACTTC. Amino acid sequence: CSASAPGQGLGGQYF.

V usage is TRBV5-1 and J usage is TRBJ1-2; 10 nucleotides agree with TRBD1. The CDR3 sequence is 15 residues long. Germline V lookup: CDR1 SGHRS, CDR2 YFSETQ. J gave up 8 bases and V 0 bases, and 7 bases lay outside the gene matches. CDR3 loop: CASSLAAGTGAGYTF. The CDR3 bases are TGCGCCAGCAGCTTGGCCGCCGGGACAGGGGCCGGCTACACCTTC.

This rearrangement joins TRBV5-4 to TRBJ2-5; 9 positions agree with TRBD1. CDR1 is SGHNT, CDR2 YYREEE, per germline (reference sequence). The CDR3 runs to 16 residues. J lost 2 bases, V lost 2 bases, and 7 bases had no gene match. The CDR3 loop reads CASSLGGTGRQETQYF. Here the CDR3 DNA reads TGTGCCAGCAGCTTAGGCGGGACAGGGAGGCAAGAGACCCAGTACTTC.

About this clone itself: A much larger clonotype is one base distant, so this may be a read error. The same CDR3 can be traced to other DNA sequences in this sample. This chain connects TRBV6-2 or TRBV6-3 to TRBJ2-6, with 9 bases matching TRBD2. Germline loops: CDR1 MNHEY, CDR2 SVGEGT. The CDR3 has 16 amino acids. The ends lost 11 bases at V and 4 bases at J; junction bases unmatched: 12. The CDR3, as DNA: TGTGCCCGCTGTTTTCGCGGGGGGGCGGGGGCCAACGTCCTGACTTTC. It translates to CARCFRGGAGANVLTF.

The gene calls are TRBV4-3 and TRBJ2-1, with 10 nucleotides matching TRBD2. J gave up 5 bases and V 4 bases, and 5 bases lay outside the gene matches. CDR3 size: 15 residues. The germline V gene has CDR1 LGHNA and CDR2 YSLEER. The CDR3 DNA sequence: TGCGCCAGCAGCCTGCTAGCGGGGGCCCACAATGAGCAGTTCTTC. Translating it yields CASSLLAGAHNEQFF.

This clone has more than one count but fewer than ten. This chain links TRBV4-3 with TRBJ1-2; a weak D match, TRBD1 (5 bases). With 2 bases removed from V and 4 bases from J, the gap between germline ends came to 5 bases. Germline CDR1 LGHNA, CDR2 YSLEER. There are 12 residues in the CDR3. The CDR3 loop reads CASSQQGYGYTF. DNA of the CDR3: TGCGCCAGCAGCCAACAGGGCTATGGCTACACCTTC.

This rearrangement joins TRBV2 to TRBJ2-7; 11 positions match TRBD1. Losses at the gene ends were 6 bases for V and 5 bases for J; bases not matched to a gene: 6. Germline-derived CDR1 and CDR2 are SNHLY and FYNNEI. The CDR3 consists of 14 residues. CDR3: CASRDRGRVHEQYF. CDR3 sequence (DNA): TGTGCCAGCAGGGACAGGGGGCGGGTCCACGAGCAGTACTTC.

As to this clone: Other nucleotide sequences in the sample specify the same CDR3. This CDR3 is CAFGQAEAFF. In nucleotides, the CDR3 is TGTGCCTTCGGACAGGCTGAAGCTTTCTTT. V and J are TRBV30 and TRBJ1-1; 7 nucleotides agree with TRBD1. Germline lookup yields CDR1 GTSNPN and CDR2 SVGIG (reference sequence). The CDR3 has 10 residues. V dropped 7 bases and J dropped 6; count of bases not matched to a gene: 2.